This entry is about one TCR beta chain. These data come from a study of blood T cell repertoires in COVID-19. Overall study: Both acute and convalescent COVID-19 samples were obtained from the United States, Italy and Spain. PBMCs, B-cell-depleted T cells, or T cells were the source of the cDNA or gDNA that made up the material.

In the original workflow: Scientists estimated how many nucleated cells there were by amplifying reference gene primers. Measured with immunoSEQ multiplex PCR; TCRdb has only the in-frame clones, and not every one. The V and J calls and the clone size are those of that table, but D and trimming were determined from the DNA. Here the sample spans over 130,000 clones, 86% being singletons. This CDR3 is 14 amino acids long. V lost 4 bases, J lost 2 bases, and 12 bases lay in between. In germline, CDR1 is LNHDA, CDR2 SQIVND (reference sequence). Sequencing used peripheral blood. This TCR came from a man in his 70s with acute or convalescent COVID-19. The chain is built from TRBV19 and TRBJ2-7; a weak D match, TRBD1 (5 bases). Here the CDR3 reads CASSKQAAAYEQYF. The CDR3 nucleotides read TGTGCCAGTAGTAAACAGGCGGCCGCCTACGAGCAGTACTTC.